One sample yielded the 19 T cell receptor beta chains listed below, sequenced in a study of blood T cell repertoires in COVID-19. The protocol was immunoSEQ multiplex PCR, while the TCRdb copy is restricted to in-frame clones and leaves out a portion. The table shows hundreds of thousands of clones, with 80% to 90% occurring only once. Input material: peripheral blood. The receptor set was obtained from a woman aged 25 to 39 with acute or convalescent COVID-19.

This chain links TRBV28 with TRBJ2-2; TRBD1 agrees at 10 bases. After removal of 10 bases from V and 6 bases from J, the junction contained 11 bases not matched to a gene. This CDR3 region has 15 residues. CDR1 is MDHEN, CDR2 SYDVKM, per germline. DNA of the CDR3: TGTGCCACCTGGAAAGGGACAGGGGTCCCCGGGGAGCTGTTTTTT. This sequence encodes CATWKGTGVPGELFF.

The gene calls are TRBV3-1 (or the pseudogene TRBV3-2) and TRBJ2-5; TRBD2 matches 15 bases. Losses at the gene ends were 2 bases for V and 2 bases for J; bases not matched to a gene: 9. The CDR3 loop spans 19 amino acids. CDR1 and CDR2 (germline): LGHDT, YNNKEL (reference sequence). The CDR3 region has the DNA TGTGCCAGCAGCCAACTTGGGACTAGCGGGGGGTTGAGACAAGAGACCCAGTACTTC. Its translation is CASSQLGTSGGLRQETQYF.

This clone was seen a handful of times. The chain has TRBV5-1 and TRBJ1-3; TRBD1 might be the D (5 bases). Germline CDR1 SGHRS, CDR2 YFSETQ. The CDR3 consists of 15 residues. Trimming took off 7 bases at V and 0 bases at J, with 14 bases between the two ends. Here the CDR3 DNA reads TGCGCCAGCGGCGTCGACAGTCTCTCTGGAAACACCATATATTTT. Translation: CASGVDSLSGNTIYF. The variable domain in full, with the rest retrieved from reference TRBV5-1 and TRBJ1-3, is KAGVTQTPRYLIKTRGQQVTLSCSPISGHRSVSWYQQTPGQGLQFLFEYFSETQRNKGNFPGRFSGRQFSNSRSEMNVSTLELGDSALYLCASGVDSLSGNTIYFGEGSWLTVV.

The chain joins TRBV7-2 to TRBJ2-3; D remains ambiguous. Trimming left V 5 bases short and J 8 bases short, with 20 bases between. The germline V gene encodes CDR1 SGHTA and CDR2 FQGNSA. The CDR3 contains 15 residues. In DNA, the CDR3 is TGTGCCAGCAGCCCAACTAAATTACGCCCAACTACGCAGTATTTT. Protein: CASSPTKLRPTTQYF. The full variable domain, its missing parts supplied by reference TRBV7-2 and TRBJ2-3, is GAGVSQSPSNKVTEKGKDVELRCDPISGHTALYWYRQSLGQGLEFLIYFQGNSAPDKSGLPSDRFSAERTGGSVSTLTIQRTQQEDSAVYLCASSPTKLRPTTQYFGPGTRLTVL.

The chain links TRBV7-3 to TRBJ2-2; D is uncertain. This CDR3 is built from 12 residues. V was trimmed by 5 bases and J by 5 bases, leaving 6 bases between them. Germline values: CDR1 SGHTA, CDR2 FQGTGA. CDR3 amino acids: CASSTYTGELFF. The CDR3 nucleotides read TGTGCCAGCAGCACCTATACCGGGGAGCTGTTTTTT.

The gene calls are TRBV9 and TRBJ1-1; D is unclear. V was shortened by 3 bases and J by 2 bases, with 8 bases between the two germline ends. The CDR3 length is 13 residues. The germline V gene encodes CDR1 SGDLS and CDR2 YYNGEE. DNA of the CDR3: TGTGCCAGCAGCGCCTCCTATAACACTGAAGCTTTCTTT. This gives the protein CASSASYNTEAFF.

The chain employs TRBV5-1 and TRBJ2-2, with TRBD1 as a possible D gene (5 bases). CDR3 size: 15 residues. V shed 0 bases and J shed 1 base, with 7 bases lying between them. Germline V gives CDR1 SGHRS, CDR2 YFSETQ. CDR3 sequence: CASSLVQGNTGELFF. The CDR3 DNA sequence: TGCGCCAGCAGCTTGGTTCAGGGGAACACCGGGGAGCTGTTTTTT.

In the case of this clone: The sample holds other DNA sequences that translate to the same CDR3. V is TRBV6-1 and J is TRBJ2-5; 11 nucleotides agree with TRBD2. The germline V gene has CDR1 MNHNS and CDR2 SASEGT. CDR3 length: 16 amino acids. V lost 4 bases, J lost 2 bases, and 6 bases stayed unmatched. The CDR3 DNA sequence: TGTGCCAGCAGTGTCGGTACTAGCGGGGGACAAGAGACCCAGTACTTC. Its translation: CASSVGTSGGQETQYF.

The chain joins TRBV28 to TRBJ1-5; weak D call: TRBD1 (5 bases). V was cut by 7 bases and J by 0 bases, with 13 bases left in between. The CDR3 sequence is 15 residues long. Germline V lookup: CDR1 MDHEN, CDR2 SYDVKM. In nucleotides, the CDR3 is TGTGCCAGCAAGATTCAGGGCTATAGCAATCAGCCCCAGCATTTT. Translating gives CASKIQGYSNQPQHF.

This clone has more than one count but fewer than ten. The gene calls are TRBV19 and TRBJ1-6; D perhaps matches TRBD1 (6 bases). Per germline, CDR1 LNHDA and CDR2 SQIVND (reference sequence). The length of the CDR3 is 15 residues. Trimming took off 6 bases at V and 5 bases at J, with 14 bases between the two ends. CDR3: CASRDRDTNNSPLHF. Written as DNA, the CDR3 is TGTGCCAGTAGGGACCGGGACACCAATAATTCACCCCTCCACTTT.

This chain uses TRBV12-3 or TRBV12-4 with TRBJ1-2; D call uncertain. CDR3 length equals 11 residues. V was pared by 6 bases and J by 7 bases, with 9 bases between. The CDR3 region has the DNA TGTGCCAGCAGGCTTAAAGCTGGCTACACCTTC. The encoded protein is CASRLKAGYTF.

The V gene is TRBV15, the J gene TRBJ2-1; 9 bases map to TRBD1. The CDR3 covers 16 residues. Germline CDR1 is LNHNV and CDR2 is YYDKDF (reference sequence). V trimming: 4 bases; J trimming: 4 bases; junction bases outside the gene matches: 8. The CDR3 region has the DNA TGTGCCACCAGCACCCCGGGACAGGGATTGTACAATGAGCAGTTCTTC. It translates to CATSTPGQGLYNEQFF.

This clone was found once. The chain recombines TRBV11-2 with TRBJ2-7; 10 bases agree with TRBD1. Germline V gives CDR1 SGHAT, CDR2 FQNNGV. V lost 6 bases, J lost 3 bases, and 5 bases stayed unmatched. The CDR3 is made up of 14 amino acids. For the CDR3, the DNA is TGTGCCAGCAGTTACCGGGACAGGGGCTACGAGCAGTACTTC. Protein sequence: CASSYRDRGYEQYF. The complete variable domain, with remaining parts taken from reference TRBV11-2 and TRBJ2-7, reads EAGVAQSPRYKIIEKRQSVAFWCNPISGHATLYWYQQILGQGPKLLIQFQNNGVVDDSQLPKDRFSAERLKGVDSTLKIQPAKLEDSAVYLCASSYRDRGYEQYFGPGTRLTVT.

The chain is built from TRBV13 and TRBJ2-7; no firm D call. The V gene lost 5 bases and the J gene lost 1 base, with 9 bases spanning the gap. Per the germline V gene, CDR1 is PRHDT and CDR2 is FYEKMQ (reference sequence). The CDR3 has 13 residues. As DNA, the CDR3 is TGTGCCAGCAGCCCGCCGGAGTCCTACGAGCAGTACTTC. This sequence encodes CASSPPESYEQYF.

This clone was seen once. The V and J genes are TRBV3-1 (or the pseudogene TRBV3-2) and TRBJ2-5, with a weak D call TRBD2 (6 bases). The germline V gene has CDR1 LGHDT and CDR2 YNNKEL (reference sequence). Trimming left V 5 bases short and J 4 bases short, with 11 bases between. This CDR3 is built from 13 residues. The CDR3, as DNA: TGTGCCAGCAGCGCGCGGGGTGGAGAGACCCAGTACTTC. The encoded protein is CASSARGGETQYF.

The chain recombines TRBV28 with TRBJ2-5; 7 bases align to TRBD1. This CDR3 comprises 15 residues. The germline gives CDR1 MDHEN, CDR2 SYDVKM. J gave up 5 bases and V 3 bases, and 9 bases lay outside the gene matches. This chain's CDR3 is CASSLVRGKGETQYF. CDR3 nucleotide sequence: TGTGCCAGCAGTTTGGTCAGGGGGAAGGGTGAGACCCAGTACTTC.

The chain couples TRBV4-1 to TRBJ2-3; 9 nucleotides agree with TRBD2. The germline V gene has CDR1 MGHRA and CDR2 YSYEKL. V lost 3 bases and J lost 4; bases outside the gene matches: 5. This CDR3 is 15 amino acids long. The chain's CDR3 is CASSQLAGSPDTQYF. The CDR3, as DNA: TGCGCCAGCAGCCAGCTAGCGGGGAGCCCAGATACGCAGTATTTT.

This chain joins TRBV19 and TRBJ1-1; TRBD1 agrees at 8 bases. The CDR3 has 15 residues. V shed 5 bases, J shed 2 bases, and the junction held 7 bases outside the gene matches. CDR1 and CDR2 from the germline V gene are LNHDA and SQIVND (reference sequence). For the CDR3, the DNA is TGTGCCAGTAGTTTCGACAGGGGTGGTAACACTGAAGCTTTCTTT. This gives the protein CASSFDRGGNTEAFF.

Comments on this clone: An end of the junction differs from the germline gene, which may be a read error. V and J are TRBV14 and TRBJ2-2; D may be TRBD2 (5 bases). CDR3 length: 15 amino acids. CDR1 is SGHDN, CDR2 FVKESK, per germline. DNA of the CDR3: TGTGCCAGCAGCCAAACGACTGAAGAACACCGGGGAGCTGTTTTT. As protein: CASSQTTEEHRGAVF. Full variable domain (outside the CDR3, taken from reference TRBV14 and TRBJ2-2): EAGVTQFPSHSVIEKGQTVTLRCDPISGHDNLYWYRRVMGKEIKFLLHFVKESKQDESGMPNNRFLAERTGGTYSTLKVQPAELEDSGVYFCASSQTTEEHRGAVFGEGSRLTVL.